The 17 T cell receptor beta chains below were found in one sample sequenced in a study of neoadjuvant anti-PD-1 for oral cavity cancer. Time point: after neoadjuvant nivolumab, at surgical resection. The repertoire was sequenced with immunoSEQ multiplex PCR; TCRdb's copy has only in-frame clones and lacks some. The repertoire holds 25,000 or so clones, with 25% to 30% as singletons. The starting material was tumor tissue, obtained after nivolumab (anti-PD-1) treatment. The receptors come from a person between 40 and 80 years old with oral cavity squamous cell carcinoma.

This chain links TRBV5-1 with TRBJ2-7; 11 positions agree with TRBD2. There are 14 residues in the CDR3. Trimming took 4 bases from V and 4 from J; bases not matched to a gene: 4. Germline V CDR1 and CDR2: SGHRS, YFSETQ. As DNA, the CDR3 is TGCGCCAGCAGCATTACTAGCGGGAGTTACGAGCAGTACTTC. This codes for CASSITSGSYEQYF.

The chain has TRBV7-9 and TRBJ2-1, with 7 bases identical to TRBD2. The V gene end was trimmed by 4 bases and the J gene end by 9 bases; junction bases not matched to a gene: 15. The CDR3 is made up of 16 amino acids. Germline CDR1 and CDR2: SEHNR and FQNEAQ (reference sequence). The CDR3 is CASSWEGSLQWREQFF. Here the CDR3 DNA reads TGTGCCAGCAGCTGGGAGGGGTCTCTCCAATGGCGTGAGCAGTTCTTC.

This clone was observed a few times. The chain has TRBV6-5 and TRBJ2-4; D might be TRBD2 (5 bases). The CDR3 runs to 14 residues. Deletions cut 8 bases from V and 8 bases from J, with 19 bases between. Germline-derived CDR1 and CDR2 are MNHEY and SVGAGI. CDR3 in DNA: TGTGCCAGCCGGCTAGGAGGCGGACGGGACATTCAGTACTTC. Translated, it gives CASRLGGGRDIQYF.

This clone was picked up many times. This chain uses TRBV10-2 with TRBJ2-3; 10 bases line up with TRBD2. The CDR3 totals 14 residues. Losses at the gene ends were 4 bases for V and 6 bases for J; bases not matched to a gene: 4. Germline V gives CDR1 WSHSY, CDR2 SAAADI. For the CDR3, the DNA is TGCGCCAGCAGTGTTACTAGCGGGATTGATACGCAGTATTTT. It encodes CASSVTSGIDTQYF.

This clone is labeled as medium-sized. This chain links TRBV19 with TRBJ2-1; tentatively, D is TRBD1 or TRBD2 (5 bases each). Germline lookup yields CDR1 LNHDA and CDR2 SQIVND (reference sequence). The V and J ends lost 11 bases and 9 bases respectively, with 23 bases between them. CDR3 length: 14 amino acids. The CDR3 nucleotides are TGTGCCGTCTCAGGGACCCTAGCTGGGAGTGAGCAGTTCTTC. This sequence encodes CAVSGTLAGSEQFF.

The rearrangement uses TRBV9 and TRBJ1-2; D might be TRBD1 (5 bases). The germline CDR1 and CDR2 sequences are SGDLS and YYNGEE. There are 12 residues in the CDR3. Trimming took off 3 bases at V and 4 bases at J, with 7 bases between the two ends. CDR3 amino acids: CASSDRGYGYTF. The DNA of the CDR3 is TGTGCCAGCAGCGATAGGGGCTATGGCTACACCTTC.

The CDR3 coding sequence is TGTGCCAGCAGCCAAGCCAGGGTAGGAGGAGGTGAAAAACTGTTTTTT. Encoded protein: CASSQARVGGGEKLFF. V is TRBV14 and J is TRBJ1-4, with D tentatively TRBD1 (5 bases). Germline CDR1 reads SGHDN; CDR2 reads FVKESK. This CDR3 contains 16 residues. Between the trimmed V and J ends, which lost 1 base and 7 bases, there was a span of 16 bases.

This clone appeared a few times. The chain links TRBV7-2 to TRBJ1-5; D gene uncertain. CDR1 SGHTA and CDR2 FQGNSA come from the germline V gene. The CDR3 is made up of 14 amino acids. Trimming stripped 1 base from V and 4 bases from J, with 8 bases between. The CDR3 nucleotides read TGTGCCAGCAGCTTAGTTCCGGGTAATCAGCCCCAGCATTTT. Its translation: CASSLVPGNQPQHF.

V is TRBV28 and J is TRBJ1-2, with TRBD1 as a possible D gene (5 bases). The germline V gene has CDR1 MDHEN and CDR2 SYDVKM. Trimming took 4 bases from V and 5 from J, leaving 8 bases between them. This CDR3 is 12 amino acids long. The DNA for the CDR3 is TGTGCCAGCAGTTGGGGGGAGTATGGCTACACCTTC. This gives the protein CASSWGEYGYTF.

This clone turned up a few times. The chain is built from TRBV5-8 and TRBJ1-1; D might be TRBD1 (6 bases). Germline V lookup: CDR1 SGHTS, CDR2 YDEGEE. This CDR3 contains 15 residues. The germline V and J ends were trimmed by 4 bases and 6 bases, with 19 bases remaining between them. The CDR3 DNA follows: TGTGCCAGCAGCCTGGCAGCCCAGGAGGGGGCTGAAGCTTTCTTT. Translation gives CASSLAAQEGAEAFF.

A few counts support this clone. This chain links TRBV27 with TRBJ1-2, with D perhaps TRBD1 (6 bases). The germline V and J ends were trimmed by 8 bases and 4 bases, with 14 bases remaining between them. Germline values: CDR1 MNHEY, CDR2 SMNVEV (reference sequence). This CDR3 has 13 amino acids. The DNA for the CDR3 is TGTGCCAGCGCTCCCGGACAGAGCTATGGCTACACCTTC. Translating it yields CASAPGQSYGYTF.

The chain carries TRBV4-1 and TRBJ1-2, with 10 bases matching TRBD1. The length of the CDR3 is 15 residues. Germline trimming cut 6 bases from V and 5 bases from J; bases unmatched to any gene: 9. Germline V gene sequence: CDR1 MGHRA, CDR2 YSYEKL. The CDR3 nucleotides read TGCGCCAGCAGACGGCCGGGACAGGGGTCTTATGGCTACACCTTC. Its translation: CASRRPGQGSYGYTF.

V is TRBV15 and J is TRBJ2-3; 13 positions agree with TRBD2. There are 17 residues in the CDR3. V dropped 1 base and J dropped 3; count of bases not matched to a gene: 4. Germline V lookup: CDR1 LNHNV, CDR2 YYDKDF (reference sequence). CDR3 region: CATSRGGLAGVTDTQYF. Written as DNA, the CDR3 is TGTGCCACCAGCAGAGGCGGACTAGCGGGAGTAACAGATACGCAGTATTTT.

This clone was counted many times. The chain recombines TRBV29-1 with TRBJ1-4, with D possibly matching TRBD1 (5 bases). The V gene's germline CDR1 is SQVTM and CDR2 ANQGSEA. The CDR3 is 11 residues long. Between the trimmed V and J ends, which lost 6 bases and 7 bases, there was a span of 9 bases. CDR3 region: CSVPQGEKLFF. The CDR3 DNA is TGCAGCGTCCCCCAGGGTGAAAAACTGTTTTTT.

The chain employs TRBV30 and TRBJ1-2; the D gene is possibly TRBD1 (6 bases). In germline, CDR1 is GTSNPN, CDR2 SVGIG (reference sequence). Between the trimmed V and J ends, which lost 2 bases and 5 bases, there was a span of 12 bases. CDR3 size: 13 residues. The CDR3 coding sequence is TGTGCCTGGAGTTTGGACAGCCCTTATGGCTACACCTTC. It encodes CAWSLDSPYGYTF.

The chain joins TRBV9 to TRBJ1-2; the match to TRBD1 covers 7 bases. Trimming at V came to 2 bases and at J to 4 bases, leaving 8 bases not matched to a gene. The CDR3 extends over 15 amino acids. CDR1 is SGDLS and CDR2 is YYNGEE in the germline V gene. The CDR3 region has the DNA TGTGCCAGCAGCGTCCACCGGGACAGCCTCTATGGCTACACCTTC. Protein: CASSVHRDSLYGYTF.

This clone was counted between two and nine times. The chain joins TRBV7-3 to TRBJ2-3; D remains ambiguous. This CDR3 region has 13 residues. Trimming left V 4 bases short and J 6 bases short, with 11 bases between. The germline CDR1 and CDR2 sequences are SGHTA and FQGTGA. The CDR3 reads CASSYLVADTQYF. In DNA form, the CDR3 reads TGTGCCAGCAGCTACCTTGTGGCTGATACGCAGTATTTT.